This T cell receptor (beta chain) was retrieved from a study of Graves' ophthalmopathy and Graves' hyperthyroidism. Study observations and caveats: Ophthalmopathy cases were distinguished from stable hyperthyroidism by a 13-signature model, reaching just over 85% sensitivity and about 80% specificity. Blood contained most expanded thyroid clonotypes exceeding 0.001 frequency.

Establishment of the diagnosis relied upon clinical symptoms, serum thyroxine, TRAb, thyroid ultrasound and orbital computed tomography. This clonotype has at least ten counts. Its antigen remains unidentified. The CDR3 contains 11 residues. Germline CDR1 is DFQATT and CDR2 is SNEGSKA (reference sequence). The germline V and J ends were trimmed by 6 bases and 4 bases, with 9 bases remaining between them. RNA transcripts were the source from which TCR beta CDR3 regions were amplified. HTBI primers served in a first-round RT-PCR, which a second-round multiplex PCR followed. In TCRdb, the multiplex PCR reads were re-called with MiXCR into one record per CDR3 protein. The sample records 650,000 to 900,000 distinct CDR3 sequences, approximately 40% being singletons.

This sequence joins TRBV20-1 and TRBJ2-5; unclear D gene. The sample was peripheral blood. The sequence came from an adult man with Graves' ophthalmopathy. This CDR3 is CSASRSETQYF. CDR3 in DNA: TGCAGTGCGAGCAGGTCAGAGACCCAGTACTTC.